The 21 T cell receptor beta chains given below trace back to one sample, sequenced in a study of post-analysis software for immune sequencing data. Built from TCR beta cDNA, the libraries had unique molecular identifiers in them. Each CDR3 protein gets one entry after TCRdb re-called the PCR reads with MiXCR. The table lists roughly 800,000 distinct CDR3 sequences, around 50% of them singletons. No antigen is known for these receptors. Study-level points and caveats: With TRBV5-6, TRBV5-1 and TRBV20-1 included, several TRBV segments were more frequent in patients than in controls.

Sequencing input: blood. These receptors came from a girl aged 5-17 years with multiple sclerosis.

This clonotype was recorded a few times. The chain combines TRBV11-3 with TRBJ2-3, with TRBD2 matching 7 bases. The CDR3 has 16 residues. Germline V gives CDR1 SGHNT, CDR2 YENEEA. V shed 1 base and J 4 bases; nucleotides not matched to a gene: 8. CDR3 protein: CASSLVSAGAPDTQYF. CDR3 DNA sequence: TGTGCCAGCAGCTTAGTATCGGCGGGAGCCCCAGATACGCAGTATTTT.

The chain carries TRBV29-1 and TRBJ2-1; D unresolved. This CDR3 contains 11 residues. Trimming cost V 5 bases and J 8 bases, with 10 bases left between them. Germline V CDR1 and CDR2: SQVTM, ANQGSEA. CDR3 protein: CSVSGPDEQFF. The CDR3 DNA is TGCAGCGTTTCTGGACCGGATGAGCAGTTCTTC.

This rearrangement joins TRBV6-5 to TRBJ2-7, with D hard to call. Germline V gene lookup returns CDR1 MNHEY and CDR2 SVGAGI. V was trimmed by 7 bases and J by 2 bases, leaving 15 bases between them. This CDR3 region has 14 residues. The CDR3 DNA follows: TGTGCCAGCACCTCGGGTAGGGCGGCCTACGAGCAGTACTTC. It encodes CASTSGRAAYEQYF.

The chain uses TRBV6-1 and TRBJ2-3; D is perhaps TRBD2 (6 bases). Germline CDR1 and CDR2: MNHNS and SASEGT. Trimming took off 6 bases at V and 1 base at J, with 11 bases between the two ends. The CDR3 is made up of 14 amino acids. CDR3: CASRESGRTDTQYF. DNA of the CDR3: TGTGCCAGCAGGGAAAGCGGGCGCACAGATACGCAGTATTTT.

The gene calls are TRBV10-3 and TRBJ2-7; maybe TRBD2 (6 bases). V lost 4 bases and J 4 bases, leaving 11 bases between the germline ends. Per the germline V gene, CDR1 is ENHRY and CDR2 is SYGVKD. The CDR3 loop spans 13 amino acids. This CDR3 reads CAISVEGKYEQYF. CDR3 DNA: TGTGCCATCAGTGTGGAGGGAAAATACGAGCAGTACTTC.

This clonotype was observed once. This rearrangement joins TRBV7-9 to TRBJ2-6; 7 positions match TRBD1. The CDR3 runs 20 residues. V shed 5 bases and J 0 bases; nucleotides not matched to a gene: 16. CDR1 is SEHNR and CDR2 is FQNEAQ in the germline V gene (reference sequence). CDR3 DNA: TGTGCCAGCAGCATACAGGGGCCCACAACGAGAGACTCTGGGGCCAACGTCCTGACTTTC. It encodes CASSIQGPTTRDSGANVLTF.

The chain employs TRBV5-1 and TRBJ2-7, with TRBD1 matching 12 bases. The CDR3 covers 15 residues. The V gene's germline CDR1 is SGHRS and CDR2 YFSETQ. J gave up 4 bases and V 3 bases, and 5 bases lay outside the gene matches. CDR3 in DNA: TGCGCCAGCAGCTCGAAGGGACAGGGGGCATACGAGCAGTACTTC. The encoded protein is CASSSKGQGAYEQYF.

V is TRBV5-1 and J is TRBJ2-1; D is tentatively TRBD1 or TRBD2 (5 bases each). CDR3 length: 16 residues. CDR1 is SGHRS, CDR2 YFSETQ, per germline. Between the trimmed V and J ends, which lost 1 base and 0 bases, there was a span of 11 bases. The CDR3 reads CASSLPGTSSYNEQFF. The CDR3 nucleotides read TGCGCCAGCAGCTTGCCCGGGACGAGCTCCTACAATGAGCAGTTCTTC.

The CDR3 loop is CASSLTEGGETQYF. DNA of the CDR3: TGTGCCAGCAGCTTAACTGAAGGGGGAGAGACCCAGTACTTC. This rearrangement joins TRBV7-3 to TRBJ2-5; possibly TRBD1 for D (6 bases). V lost 0 bases and J lost 4, with 9 bases in between. Germline CDR1 is SGHTA and CDR2 is FQGTGA. The CDR3 spans 14 residues. Full variable domain (rest looked up from reference TRBV7-3 and TRBJ2-5): GAGVSQTPSNKVTEKGKYVELRCDPISGHTALYWYRQSLGQGPEFLIYFQGTGAADDSGLPNDRFFAVRPEGSVSTLKIQRTERGDSAVYLCASSLTEGGETQYFGPGTRLLVL.

V is TRBV12-5 and J is TRBJ1-1, with TRBD1 matching over 9 bases. CDR3 length: 14 residues. The germline V gene has CDR1 LGHNT and CDR2 FRNRAP. V trimming: 5 bases; J trimming: 3 bases; junction bases outside the gene matches: 4. The DNA of the CDR3 is TGTGCTAGTGGTCGGGACAGGGTCGACACTGAAGCTTTCTTT. Translating it yields CASGRDRVDTEAFF.

This chain joins TRBV5-6 and TRBJ1-1, with a possible D match to TRBD1 (6 bases). Germline V gene sequence: CDR1 SGHDT, CDR2 YYEEEE. The CDR3 spans 15 residues. Trimming removed 7 bases from V and 5 bases from J, with 21 bases in between. CDR3 nucleotides: TGTGCCAGCTCGGGTTACGGAGGGGGGAGAACTGAAGCTTTCTTT. Its protein is CASSGYGGGRTEAFF.

The V gene is TRBV20-1, the J gene TRBJ1-1; D is possibly TRBD1 (6 bases). This CDR3 comprises 14 residues. Trimming cost V 3 bases and J 3 bases, with 14 bases left between them. Germline assignment: CDR1 DFQATT and CDR2 SNEGSKA (reference sequence). This CDR3 reads CSARWGASDTEAFF. CDR3 DNA: TGCAGTGCTAGGTGGGGGGCGTCGGACACTGAAGCTTTCTTT.

This sequence joins TRBV12-3 or TRBV12-4 and TRBJ2-5, with D possibly matching TRBD2 (6 bases). The CDR3 is 17 residues long. Trimming left V 4 bases short and J 2 bases short, with 20 bases between. CDR3 sequence (DNA): TGTGCCAGCAGTTCCTCATGGGCGGGGAACGGACAAGAGACCCAGTACTTC. It codes for CASSSSWAGNGQETQYF.

This rearrangement joins TRBV6-1 to TRBJ2-7; 9 nucleotides line up with TRBD1. After removal of 7 bases from V and 2 bases from J, the junction contained 9 bases not matched to a gene. CDR1 and CDR2 (germline): MNHNS, SASEGT. The length of the CDR3 is 15 residues. As DNA, the CDR3 is TGTGCCAGCACCTCTTGGACAGGGGAAACCTACGAGCAGTACTTC. Protein product: CASTSWTGETYEQYF.

The V call is TRBV20-1, the J call TRBJ2-7; no clear D. Germline V gives CDR1 DFQATT, CDR2 SNEGSKA (reference sequence). The CDR3 covers 11 residues. The V gene lost 2 bases and the J gene lost 3 bases, with 5 bases spanning the gap. CDR3 sequence: CSARYSYEQYF. CDR3 nucleotides: TGCAGTGCTAGATACAGCTACGAGCAGTACTTC.

V usage is TRBV20-1 and J usage is TRBJ1-5, with a possible D match to TRBD1 (6 bases). CDR3 length: 15 amino acids. Trimming removed 0 bases at V and 3 bases at J, with 12 bases between. CDR1 DFQATT and CDR2 SNEGSKA come from the germline V gene (reference sequence). The CDR3 DNA reads as TGCAGTGCTAGAGAAGGGAACAGGGCCAATCAGCCCCAGCATTTT. It encodes CSAREGNRANQPQHF.

This clonotype came up once. The chain combines TRBV6-2 or TRBV6-3 with TRBJ1-1; D possibly corresponds to TRBD1 (5 bases). V was trimmed by 6 bases and J by 10 bases, leaving 21 bases between them. The CDR3 extends over 14 amino acids. Germline-derived CDR1 and CDR2 are MNHEY and SVGEGT. CDR3 region: CASRWGPTRPGAFF. The DNA of the CDR3 is TGTGCCAGCAGGTGGGGACCGACACGTCCGGGAGCTTTCTTT.

Only a few counts were recorded for this clonotype. The gene calls are TRBV20-1 and TRBJ1-4, with 8 nucleotides matching TRBD1. Germline trimming cut 4 bases from V and 3 bases from J; bases unmatched to any gene: 4. CDR3 size: 14 residues. The germline gives CDR1 DFQATT, CDR2 SNEGSKA (reference sequence). Written as DNA, the CDR3 is TGCAGTGCTAAAGGACAGGGAGCTAATGAAAAACTGTTTTTT. This encodes CSAKGQGANEKLFF.

V gene TRBV3-1 combines with J gene TRBJ2-5; TRBD2 agrees at 8 bases. Near its end, the DNA agrees better with TRBJ2-7, so the J call may be wrong. Germline loops: CDR1 LGHDT, CDR2 YNNKEL (reference sequence). This CDR3 has 15 residues. CDR3 sequence (DNA): TGTGCCAGCAGCCAATGGGGACTAGGGAGCCACGAGCAGTACTTC. Protein: CASSQWGLGSHEQYF.

J is TRBJ2-5 and V is TRBV9, with D possibly being TRBD1 or TRBD2 (6 bases each). There are 14 residues in the CDR3. The germline V and J ends were trimmed by 8 bases and 2 bases, with 16 bases remaining between them. Germline values: CDR1 SGDLS, CDR2 YYNGEE. CDR3: CASGGGSQQETQYF. The CDR3 DNA is TGTGCCAGTGGAGGGGGGTCCCAGCAAGAGACCCAGTACTTC.

The chain uses TRBV15 and TRBJ1-2; D ambiguous. Trimming left V 1 base short and J 8 bases short, with 8 bases between. CDR1 LNHNV and CDR2 YYDKDF come from the germline V gene (reference sequence). This CDR3 spans 12 amino acids. The CDR3 nucleotides read TGTGCCACCAGCAGAGTCGGTTGGGGCTACACCTTC. Translation: CATSRVGWGYTF.